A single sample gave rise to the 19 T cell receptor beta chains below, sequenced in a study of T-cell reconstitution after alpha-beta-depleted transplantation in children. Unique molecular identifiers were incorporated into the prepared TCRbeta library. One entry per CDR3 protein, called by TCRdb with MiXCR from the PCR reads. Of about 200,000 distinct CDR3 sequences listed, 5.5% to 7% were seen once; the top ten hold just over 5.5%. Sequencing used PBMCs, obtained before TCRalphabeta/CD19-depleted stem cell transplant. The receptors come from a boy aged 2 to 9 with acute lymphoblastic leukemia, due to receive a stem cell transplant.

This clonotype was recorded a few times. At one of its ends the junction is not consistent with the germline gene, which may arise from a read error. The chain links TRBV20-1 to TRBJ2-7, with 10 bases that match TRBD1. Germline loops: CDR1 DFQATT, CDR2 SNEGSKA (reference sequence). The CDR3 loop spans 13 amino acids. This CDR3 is CSARGTGEHEQYF. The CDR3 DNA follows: TGCAGTGCAAGAGGGACAGGGGAGCACGAGCAGTACTTC.

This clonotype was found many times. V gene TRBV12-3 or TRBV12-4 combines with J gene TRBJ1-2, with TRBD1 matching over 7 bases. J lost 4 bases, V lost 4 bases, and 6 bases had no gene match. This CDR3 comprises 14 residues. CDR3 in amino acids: CASSSQGTGYGYTF. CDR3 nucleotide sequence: TGTGCCAGCAGTTCACAGGGGACTGGCTATGGCTACACCTTC.

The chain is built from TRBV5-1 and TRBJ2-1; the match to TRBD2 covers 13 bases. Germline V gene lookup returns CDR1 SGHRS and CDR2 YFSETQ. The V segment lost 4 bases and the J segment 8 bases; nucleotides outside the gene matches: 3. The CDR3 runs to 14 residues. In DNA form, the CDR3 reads TGCGCCAGCAGCCTGGGACTAGCGGGATATGAGCAGTTCTTC. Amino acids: CASSLGLAGYEQFF.

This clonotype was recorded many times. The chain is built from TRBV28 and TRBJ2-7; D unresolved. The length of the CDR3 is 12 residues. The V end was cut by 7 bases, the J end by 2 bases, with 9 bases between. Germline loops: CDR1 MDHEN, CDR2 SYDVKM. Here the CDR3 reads CASKSDAYEQYF. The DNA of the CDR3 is TGTGCCAGCAAAAGTGATGCCTACGAGCAGTACTTC.

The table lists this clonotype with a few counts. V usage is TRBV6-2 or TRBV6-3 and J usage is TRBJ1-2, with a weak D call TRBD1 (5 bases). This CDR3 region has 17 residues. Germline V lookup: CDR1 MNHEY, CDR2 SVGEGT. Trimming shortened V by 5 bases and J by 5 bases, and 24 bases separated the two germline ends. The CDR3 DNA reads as TGTGCCAGCAGTAGAATTCCCGGGACCGCCCTGAAGTATGGCTACACCTTC. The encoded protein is CASSRIPGTALKYGYTF.

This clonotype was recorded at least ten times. The CDR3 loop is CASSQEGLAEQFF. The CDR3 DNA sequence: TGCGCCAGCAGCCAGGAGGGACTAGCGGAGCAGTTCTTC. The chain joins TRBV4-3 to TRBJ2-1; the match to TRBD2 covers 10 bases. CDR1 is LGHNA, CDR2 YSLEER, per germline. The CDR3 is 13 residues long. The J segment lost 10 bases and the V segment lost 3 bases, leaving 3 bases of the junction unmatched.

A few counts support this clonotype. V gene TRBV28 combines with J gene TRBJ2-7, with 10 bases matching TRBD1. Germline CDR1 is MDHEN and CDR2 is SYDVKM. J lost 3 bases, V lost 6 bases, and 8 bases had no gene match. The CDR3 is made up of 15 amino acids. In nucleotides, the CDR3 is TGTGCCAGCAGACCTACCGGGACAGGGGACTACGAGCAGTACTTC. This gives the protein CASRPTGTGDYEQYF.

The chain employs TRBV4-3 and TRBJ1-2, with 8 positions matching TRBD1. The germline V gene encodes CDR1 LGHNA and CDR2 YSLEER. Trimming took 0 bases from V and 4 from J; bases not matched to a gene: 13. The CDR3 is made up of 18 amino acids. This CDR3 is CASSQDFFRRQGAYGYTF. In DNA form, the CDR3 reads TGCGCCAGCAGCCAAGATTTCTTCAGGCGCCAGGGGGCCTATGGCTACACCTTC.

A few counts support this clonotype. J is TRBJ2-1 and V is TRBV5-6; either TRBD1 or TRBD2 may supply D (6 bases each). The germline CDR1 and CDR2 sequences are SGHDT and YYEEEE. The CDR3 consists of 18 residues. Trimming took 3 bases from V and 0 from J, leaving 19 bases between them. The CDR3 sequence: CASSSGVRERSSYNEQFF. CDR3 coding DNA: TGTGCCAGCAGCTCAGGGGTTCGGGAGCGGAGCTCCTACAATGAGCAGTTCTTC.

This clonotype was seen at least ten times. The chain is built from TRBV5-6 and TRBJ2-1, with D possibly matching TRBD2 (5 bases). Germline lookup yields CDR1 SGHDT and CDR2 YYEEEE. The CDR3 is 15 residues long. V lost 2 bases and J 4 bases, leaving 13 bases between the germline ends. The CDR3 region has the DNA TGTGCCAGCAGCTTCCGGGGAGTTTTTTACAATGAGCAGTTCTTC. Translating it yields CASSFRGVFYNEQFF.

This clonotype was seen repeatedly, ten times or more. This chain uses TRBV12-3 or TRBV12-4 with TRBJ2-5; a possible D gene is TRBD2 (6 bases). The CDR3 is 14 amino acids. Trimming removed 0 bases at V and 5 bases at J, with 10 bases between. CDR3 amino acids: CASSLALASETQYF. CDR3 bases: TGTGCCAGCAGTTTAGCTCTAGCGTCGGAGACCCAGTACTTC.

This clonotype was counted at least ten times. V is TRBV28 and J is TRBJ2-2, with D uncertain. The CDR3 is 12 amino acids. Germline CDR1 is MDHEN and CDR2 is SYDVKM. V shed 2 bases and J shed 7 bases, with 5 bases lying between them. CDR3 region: CASSLVDGELFF. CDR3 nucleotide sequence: TGTGCCAGCAGTTTAGTGGACGGGGAGCTGTTTTTT.

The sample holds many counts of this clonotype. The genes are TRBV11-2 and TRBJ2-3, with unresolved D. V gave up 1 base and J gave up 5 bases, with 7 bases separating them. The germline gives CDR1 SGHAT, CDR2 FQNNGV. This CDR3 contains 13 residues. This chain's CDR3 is CASSLVFVDTQYF. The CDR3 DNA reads TGTGCCAGCAGCTTAGTCTTCGTAGATACGCAGTATTTT. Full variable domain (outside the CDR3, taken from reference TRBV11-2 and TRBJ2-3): EAGVAQSPRYKIIEKRQSVAFWCNPISGHATLYWYQQILGQGPKLLIQFQNNGVVDDSQLPKDRFSAERLKGVDSTLKIQPAKLEDSAVYLCASSLVFVDTQYFGPGTRLTVL.

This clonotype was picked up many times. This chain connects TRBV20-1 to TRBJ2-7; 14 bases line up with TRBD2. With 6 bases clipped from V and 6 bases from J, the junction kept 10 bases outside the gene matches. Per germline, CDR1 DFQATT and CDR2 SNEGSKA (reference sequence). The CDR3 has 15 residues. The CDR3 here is CSASKGTSGRGEQYF. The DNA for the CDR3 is TGCAGTGCCTCGAAAGGGACTAGCGGGAGAGGCGAGCAGTACTTC.

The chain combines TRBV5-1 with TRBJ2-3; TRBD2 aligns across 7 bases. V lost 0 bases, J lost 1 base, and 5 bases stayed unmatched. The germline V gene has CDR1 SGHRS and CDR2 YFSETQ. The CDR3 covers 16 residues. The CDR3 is CASSLGAGFGTDTQYF. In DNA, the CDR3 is TGCGCCAGCAGCTTGGGAGCGGGGTTCGGCACAGATACGCAGTATTTT.

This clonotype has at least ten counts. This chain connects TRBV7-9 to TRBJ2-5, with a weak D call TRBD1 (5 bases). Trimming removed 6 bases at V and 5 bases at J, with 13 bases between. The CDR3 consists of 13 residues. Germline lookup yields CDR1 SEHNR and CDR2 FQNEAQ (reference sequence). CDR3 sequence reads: CASRDGQGETQYF. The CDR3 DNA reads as TGTGCCAGCAGAGACGGGCAGGGCGAGACCCAGTACTTC.

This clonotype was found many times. CDR3 sequence reads: CASSPYPGLAGTSYEQYF. The CDR3 DNA follows: TGTGCCAGCAGTCCCTATCCTGGACTAGCGGGTACCTCCTACGAGCAGTACTTC. The V and J genes are TRBV6-5 and TRBJ2-7; 11 positions match TRBD2. CDR1 and CDR2 from the germline V gene are MNHEY and SVGAGI. This CDR3 has 18 residues. V trimming: 5 bases; J trimming: 0 bases; junction bases outside the gene matches: 12.

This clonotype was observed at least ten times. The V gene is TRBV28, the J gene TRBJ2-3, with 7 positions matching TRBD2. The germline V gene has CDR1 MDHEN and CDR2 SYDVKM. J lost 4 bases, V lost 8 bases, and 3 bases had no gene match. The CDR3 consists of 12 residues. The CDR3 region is CASGEGSDTQYF. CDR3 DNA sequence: TGTGCCAGCGGGGAGGGGTCAGATACGCAGTATTTT.

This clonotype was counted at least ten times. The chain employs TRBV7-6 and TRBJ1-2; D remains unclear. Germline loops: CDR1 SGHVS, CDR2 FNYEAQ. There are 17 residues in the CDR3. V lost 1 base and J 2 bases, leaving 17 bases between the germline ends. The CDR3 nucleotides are TGTGCCAGCAGCTTAGATCCCGGGTCAGGACCCAACTATGGCTACACCTTC. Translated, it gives CASSLDPGSGPNYGYTF.